Below are 6 T cell receptor beta chains sequenced from a single sample in a study of control samples from healthy donors and cancer patients. The protocol was immunoSEQ multiplex PCR, while the TCRdb copy is restricted to in-frame clones and leaves out a portion. Found here are about 120,000 clones, about 89% of them singletons; the top ten hold 7.8%. The specimen was blood. The receptors derive from a woman younger than 30 in good health.

This chain joins TRBV28 and TRBJ1-4; TRBD1 matches 7 bases. Looked up from germline, CDR1 is MDHEN and CDR2 is SYDVKM. V was clipped by 4 bases and J by 3 bases; unmatched bases: 5. This CDR3 contains 15 residues. CDR3 in amino acids: CASSSTGRANEKLFF. The CDR3 DNA reads as TGTGCCAGCAGTTCGACAGGGAGGGCTAATGAAAAACTGTTTTTT. Together with reference TRBV28 and TRBJ1-4, the CDR3 gives the full variable domain: DVKVTQSSRYLVKRTGEKVFLECVQDMDHENMFWYRQDPGLGLRLIYFSYDVKMKEKGDIPEGYSVSREKKERFSLILESASTNQTSMYLCASSSTGRANEKLFFGSGTQLSVL.

The rearrangement uses TRBV7-2 and TRBJ1-3, with 7 bases aligning to TRBD1. Germline CDR1 SGHTA, CDR2 FQGNSA. The trim removed 1 base at V and 1 base at J, leaving 1 base unmatched. The CDR3 runs to 15 residues. The CDR3 loop reads CASSLEGASGNTIYF. In DNA, the CDR3 is TGTGCCAGCAGCTTAGAGGGGGCTTCTGGAAACACCATATATTTT.

The chain has TRBV7-9 and TRBJ2-1; possible D gene TRBD1, 6 bases. The CDR3 extends over 13 amino acids. CDR1 and CDR2 from the germline V gene are SEHNR and FQNEAQ (reference sequence). V lost 2 bases and J 6 bases, leaving 8 bases between the germline ends. CDR3 bases: TGTGCCAGCAGCTTATCAGGGGTCAATGAGCAGTTCTTC. The encoded protein is CASSLSGVNEQFF.

The V call is TRBV30, the J call TRBJ2-2; 8 nucleotides line up with TRBD2. The ends lost 0 bases at V and 0 bases at J; junction bases unmatched: 6. The germline V gene has CDR1 GTSNPN and CDR2 SVGIG (reference sequence). This CDR3 contains 17 residues. The CDR3 DNA follows: TGTGCCTGGAGTGTCCCCCCGGGGGGGCCGAACACCGGGGAGCTGTTTTTT. Its protein is CAWSVPPGGPNTGELFF.

This clone was seen only once. The chain employs TRBV7-2 and TRBJ2-7, with a possible D match to TRBD1 (5 bases). This CDR3 is built from 19 residues. Germline V gives CDR1 SGHTA, CDR2 FQGNSA. V shed 5 bases and J shed 3 bases, with 29 bases lying between them. The CDR3 here is CASSKKLGLVGGRSYEQYF. Here the CDR3 DNA reads TGTGCCAGCAGCAAAAAGCTGGGGCTGGTCGGTGGGCGTAGCTACGAGCAGTACTTC.

The V gene is TRBV4-1, the J gene TRBJ1-5, with D perhaps matching TRBD1 (5 bases). Germline V gene data show CDR1 as MGHRA and CDR2 as YSYEKL. The germline V and J ends were trimmed by 0 bases and 4 bases, with 19 bases remaining between them. The CDR3 is made up of 18 amino acids. This chain's CDR3 is CASSQDWGGRKGNQPQHF. CDR3 nucleotides: TGCGCCAGCAGCCAAGATTGGGGGGGGAGAAAGGGTAATCAGCCCCAGCATTTT.